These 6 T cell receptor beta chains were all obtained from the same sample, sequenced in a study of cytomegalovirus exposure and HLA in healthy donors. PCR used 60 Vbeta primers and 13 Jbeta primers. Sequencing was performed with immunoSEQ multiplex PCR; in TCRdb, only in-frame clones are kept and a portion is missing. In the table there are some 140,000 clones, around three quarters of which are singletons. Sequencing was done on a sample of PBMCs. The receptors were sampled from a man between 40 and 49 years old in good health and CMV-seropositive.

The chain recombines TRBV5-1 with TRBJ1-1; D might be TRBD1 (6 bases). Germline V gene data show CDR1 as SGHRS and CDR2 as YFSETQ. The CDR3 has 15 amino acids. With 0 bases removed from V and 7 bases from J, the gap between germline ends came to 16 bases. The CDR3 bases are TGCGCCAGCAGCTTGGGCCTCGGGGGGCAGGGTGAAGCTTTCTTT. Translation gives CASSLGLGGQGEAFF.

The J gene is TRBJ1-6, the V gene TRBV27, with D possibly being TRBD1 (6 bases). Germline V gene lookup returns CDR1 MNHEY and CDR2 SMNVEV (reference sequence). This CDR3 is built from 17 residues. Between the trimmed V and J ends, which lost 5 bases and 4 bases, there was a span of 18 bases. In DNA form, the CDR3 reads TGTGCCAGCAGTCCCGTCCTAGGGGGAGGGTATAATTCACCCCTCCACTTT. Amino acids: CASSPVLGGGYNSPLHF.

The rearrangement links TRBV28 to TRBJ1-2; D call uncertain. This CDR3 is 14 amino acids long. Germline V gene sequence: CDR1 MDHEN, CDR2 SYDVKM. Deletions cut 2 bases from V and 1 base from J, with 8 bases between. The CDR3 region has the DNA TGTGCCAGCAGTTTAGTAGTCGATAACTATGGCTACACCTTC. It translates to CASSLVVDNYGYTF.

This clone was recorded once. The CDR3 loop is CATKKGLAGHNEQFF. DNA of the CDR3: TGTGCCACCAAAAAGGGACTAGCGGGCCACAATGAGCAGTTCTTC. This chain uses TRBV6-5 with TRBJ2-1, with 12 bases lining up with TRBD2. In germline, CDR1 is MNHEY, CDR2 SVGAGI. V shed 10 bases, J shed 5 bases, and the junction held 9 bases outside the gene matches. The CDR3 extends over 15 amino acids.

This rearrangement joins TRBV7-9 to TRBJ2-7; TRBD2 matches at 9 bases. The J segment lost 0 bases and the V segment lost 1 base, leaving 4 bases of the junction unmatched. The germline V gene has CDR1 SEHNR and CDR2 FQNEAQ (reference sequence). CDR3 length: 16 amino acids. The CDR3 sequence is CASSLESSGASYEQYF. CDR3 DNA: TGTGCCAGCAGCTTAGAATCTAGCGGGGCCTCCTACGAGCAGTACTTC.

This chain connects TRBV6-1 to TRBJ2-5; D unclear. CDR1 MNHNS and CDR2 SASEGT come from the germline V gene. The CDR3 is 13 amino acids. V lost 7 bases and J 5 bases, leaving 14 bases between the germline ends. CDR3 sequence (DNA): TGTGCCAGCACCTGGGCCTCCTTTGAGACCCAGTACTTC. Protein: CASTWASFETQYF.